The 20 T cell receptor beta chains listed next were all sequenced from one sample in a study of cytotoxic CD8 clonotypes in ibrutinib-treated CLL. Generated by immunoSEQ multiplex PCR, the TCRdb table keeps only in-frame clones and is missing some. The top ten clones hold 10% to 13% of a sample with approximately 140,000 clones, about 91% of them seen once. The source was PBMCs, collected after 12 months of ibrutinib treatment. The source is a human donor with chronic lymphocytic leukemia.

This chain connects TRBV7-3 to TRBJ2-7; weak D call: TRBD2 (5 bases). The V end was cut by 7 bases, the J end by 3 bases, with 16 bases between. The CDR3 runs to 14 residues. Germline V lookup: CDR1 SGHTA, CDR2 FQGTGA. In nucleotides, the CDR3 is TGTGCCAGCACCCGCGGGCTCCCCCGCTACGAGCAGTACTTC. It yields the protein CASTRGLPRYEQYF.

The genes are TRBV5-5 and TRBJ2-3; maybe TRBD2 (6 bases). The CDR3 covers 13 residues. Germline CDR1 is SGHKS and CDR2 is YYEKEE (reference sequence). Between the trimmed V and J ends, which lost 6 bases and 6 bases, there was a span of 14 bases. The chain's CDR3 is CASTTGRGDTQYF. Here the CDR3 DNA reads TGTGCCAGCACCACGGGCCGGGGGGATACGCAGTATTTT.

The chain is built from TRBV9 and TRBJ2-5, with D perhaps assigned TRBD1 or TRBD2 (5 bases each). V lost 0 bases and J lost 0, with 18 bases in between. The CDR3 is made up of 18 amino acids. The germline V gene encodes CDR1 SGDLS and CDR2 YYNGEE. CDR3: CASSVGGSPWGYQETQYF. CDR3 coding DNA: TGTGCCAGCAGCGTAGGAGGGAGCCCGTGGGGGTACCAAGAGACCCAGTACTTC.

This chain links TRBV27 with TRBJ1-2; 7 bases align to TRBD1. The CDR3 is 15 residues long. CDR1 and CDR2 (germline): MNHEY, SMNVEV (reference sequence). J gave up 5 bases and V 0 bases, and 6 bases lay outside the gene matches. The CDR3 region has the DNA TGTGCCAGCAGTTTATCCTCGACAGGGATGTATGGCTACACCTTC. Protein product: CASSLSSTGMYGYTF.

The CDR3 region is CASSRGGWDLETQYF. The CDR3 DNA follows: TGTGCCAGCAGTAGAGGGGGCTGGGATTTGGAGACCCAGTACTTC. The rearrangement links TRBV7-2 to TRBJ2-5, with 7 bases matching TRBD1. The germline CDR1 and CDR2 sequences are SGHTA and FQGNSA. V was pared by 6 bases and J by 5 bases, with 12 bases of the junction left unmatched. The CDR3 is 15 residues long.

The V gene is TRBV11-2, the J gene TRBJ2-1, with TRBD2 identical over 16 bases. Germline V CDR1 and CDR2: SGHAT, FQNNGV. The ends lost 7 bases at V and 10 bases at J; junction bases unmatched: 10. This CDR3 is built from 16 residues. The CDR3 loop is CASTKGTSGRAVEQFF. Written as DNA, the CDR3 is TGTGCCAGCACGAAAGGGACTAGCGGGAGGGCGGTGGAGCAGTTCTTC.

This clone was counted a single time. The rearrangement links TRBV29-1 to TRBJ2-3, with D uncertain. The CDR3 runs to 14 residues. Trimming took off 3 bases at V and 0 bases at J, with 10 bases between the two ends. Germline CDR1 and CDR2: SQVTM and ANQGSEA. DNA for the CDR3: TGCAGCGTTGACGGCACCCAAAGCACAGATACGCAGTATTTT. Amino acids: CSVDGTQSTDTQYF.

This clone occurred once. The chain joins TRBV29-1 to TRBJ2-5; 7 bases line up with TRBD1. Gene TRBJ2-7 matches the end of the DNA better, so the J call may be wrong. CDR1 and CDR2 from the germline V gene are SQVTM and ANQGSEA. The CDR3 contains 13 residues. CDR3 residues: CSVRQGSSYEQYF. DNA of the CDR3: TGCAGCGTTCGACAGGGTAGCTCCTACGAGCAGTACTTC.

The CDR3 DNA is TGTGCCACCTTGACAGGGGGCGGGGGTCAGCCCCAGCATTTT. This codes for CATLTGGGGQPQHF. The chain carries TRBV28 and TRBJ1-5; the match to TRBD1 covers 10 bases. The germline V gene encodes CDR1 MDHEN and CDR2 SYDVKM. V gave up 10 bases and J gave up 6 bases; unmatched junction bases: 9. This CDR3 has 14 amino acids.

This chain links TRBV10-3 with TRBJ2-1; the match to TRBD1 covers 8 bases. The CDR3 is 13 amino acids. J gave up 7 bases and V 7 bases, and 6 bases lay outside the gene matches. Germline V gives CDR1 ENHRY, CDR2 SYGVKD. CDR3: CAITGQGRNEQFF. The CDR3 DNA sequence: TGTGCCATCACCGGACAGGGCAGGAATGAGCAGTTCTTC.

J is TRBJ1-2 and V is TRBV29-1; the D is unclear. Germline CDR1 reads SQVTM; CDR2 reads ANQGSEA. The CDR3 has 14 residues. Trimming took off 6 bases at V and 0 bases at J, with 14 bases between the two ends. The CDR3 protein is CSVGRDFTNYGYTF. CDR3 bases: TGCAGCGTGGGGAGGGATTTTACTAACTATGGCTACACCTTC.

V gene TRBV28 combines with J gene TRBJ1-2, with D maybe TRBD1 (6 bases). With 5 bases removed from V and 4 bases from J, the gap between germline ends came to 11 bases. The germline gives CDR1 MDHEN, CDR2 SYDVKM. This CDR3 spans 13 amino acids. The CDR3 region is CASSLRQAYGYTF. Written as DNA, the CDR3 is TGTGCCAGCAGTCTCAGACAGGCCTATGGCTACACCTTC.

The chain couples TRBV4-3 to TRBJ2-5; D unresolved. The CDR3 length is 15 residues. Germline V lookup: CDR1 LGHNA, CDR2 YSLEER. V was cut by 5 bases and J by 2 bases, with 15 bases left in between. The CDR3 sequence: CASSSYWAVQETQYF. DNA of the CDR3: TGCGCCAGCAGCTCATATTGGGCAGTACAAGAGACCCAGTACTTC.

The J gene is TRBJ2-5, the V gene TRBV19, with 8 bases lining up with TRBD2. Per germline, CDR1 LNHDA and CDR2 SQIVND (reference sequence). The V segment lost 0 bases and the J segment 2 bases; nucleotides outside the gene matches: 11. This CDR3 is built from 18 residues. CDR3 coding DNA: TGTGCCAGTAGTATAGATTTCGGGGGGGTGATGTGGCAAGAGACCCAGTACTTC. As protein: CASSIDFGGVMWQETQYF. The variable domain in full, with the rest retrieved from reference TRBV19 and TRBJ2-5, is DGGITQSPKYLFRKEGQNVTLSCEQNLNHDAMYWYRQDPGQGLRLIYYSQIVNDFQKGDIAEGYSVSREKKESFPLTVTSAQKNPTAFYLCASSIDFGGVMWQETQYFGPGTRLLVL.

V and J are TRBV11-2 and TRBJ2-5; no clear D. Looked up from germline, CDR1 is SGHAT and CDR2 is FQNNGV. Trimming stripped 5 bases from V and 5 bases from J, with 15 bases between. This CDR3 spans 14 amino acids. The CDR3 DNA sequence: TGTGCCAGCAGCATCCCCGATCGGTTGGAGACCCAGTACTTC. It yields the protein CASSIPDRLETQYF.

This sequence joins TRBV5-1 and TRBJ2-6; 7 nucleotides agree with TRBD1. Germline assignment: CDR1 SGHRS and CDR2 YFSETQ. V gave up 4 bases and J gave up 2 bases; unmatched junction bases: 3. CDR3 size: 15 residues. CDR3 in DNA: TGCGCCAGCAGCCAGACAGGGACTGGGGCCAACGTCCTGACTTTC. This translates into CASSQTGTGANVLTF.

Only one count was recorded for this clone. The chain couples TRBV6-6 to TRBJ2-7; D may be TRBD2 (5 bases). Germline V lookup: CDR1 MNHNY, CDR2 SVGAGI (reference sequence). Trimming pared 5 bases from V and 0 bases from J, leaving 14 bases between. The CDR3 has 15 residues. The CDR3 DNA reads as TGTGCCAGCAGTCGACCAGCGGAGAGCTCCTACGAGCAGTACTTC. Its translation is CASSRPAESSYEQYF.

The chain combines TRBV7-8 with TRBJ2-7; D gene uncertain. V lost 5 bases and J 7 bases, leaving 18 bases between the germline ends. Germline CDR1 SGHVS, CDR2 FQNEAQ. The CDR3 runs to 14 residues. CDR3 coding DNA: TGTGCCAGCAGCCTAGGACCTTCACAAGGGGAGCAGTACTTC. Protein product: CASSLGPSQGEQYF.

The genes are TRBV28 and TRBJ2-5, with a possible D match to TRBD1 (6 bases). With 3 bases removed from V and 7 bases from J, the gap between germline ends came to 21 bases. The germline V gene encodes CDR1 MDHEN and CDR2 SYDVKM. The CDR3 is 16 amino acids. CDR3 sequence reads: CASSLIIGQKIRTQYF. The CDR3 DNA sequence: TGTGCCAGCAGTTTGATTATAGGACAGAAAATTAGGACCCAGTACTTC.

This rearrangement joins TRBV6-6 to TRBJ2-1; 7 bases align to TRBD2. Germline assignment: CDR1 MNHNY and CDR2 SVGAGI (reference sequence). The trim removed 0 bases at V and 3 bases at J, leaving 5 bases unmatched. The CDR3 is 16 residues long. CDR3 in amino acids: CASSYSRGRVYNEQFF. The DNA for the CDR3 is TGTGCCAGCAGTTACTCGAGAGGGAGGGTCTACAATGAGCAGTTCTTC.